The 30 T cell receptor beta chains in this list originate from one sample, sequenced in a study of cytomegalovirus exposure and HLA in healthy donors. PCR employed 60 Vbeta and 13 Jbeta primers. Assay used: immunoSEQ multiplex PCR; TCRdb lists only in-frame clones, some missing. This sample yields roughly 200,000 clones, of which 70% to 90% are seen a single time; about 2.5% belongs to the top ten. Sample: PBMCs. The origin of the receptors is a woman between 45 and 65 years old in good health and CMV-seronegative.

This chain connects TRBV28 to TRBJ2-5; 7 bases are a match to TRBD1. The CDR3 loop spans 15 amino acids. After removal of 5 bases from V and 4 bases from J, the junction contained 10 bases not matched to a gene. CDR1 is MDHEN, CDR2 SYDVKM, per germline. DNA of the CDR3: TGTGCCAGCAGTCCAGCACCGGGACAGAGAGAGACCCAGTACTTC. Translation: CASSPAPGQRETQYF.

The V call is TRBV25-1, the J call TRBJ2-5; D possibly corresponds to TRBD2 (5 bases). This CDR3 is 10 amino acids long. V dropped 8 bases and J dropped 5 bases, with 6 bases sitting between them. Germline CDR1 MGHDK, CDR2 SYGVNS. CDR3 coding DNA: TGTGCCAGCGGAGGCGAGACCCAGTACTTC. Protein: CASGGETQYF.

The genes are TRBV28 and TRBJ1-3; D ambiguous. The CDR3 is made up of 13 amino acids. From germline, CDR1 is MDHEN and CDR2 SYDVKM. Deletions cut 2 bases from V and 8 bases from J, with 10 bases between. The CDR3 loop reads CASSLVAVDTIYF. CDR3 nucleotide sequence: TGTGCCAGCAGTTTAGTCGCAGTCGACACCATATATTTT.

V usage is TRBV21-1 and J usage is TRBJ2-1; the table's D call, TRBD2, has no DNA check behind it. TRBV21-1 constitutes a pseudogene. There are 17 residues in the CDR3. The CDR3, as DNA: TGTGCCAGCAGCAGGGGGATGACTAGCGGATCCTACAATGAGCAGTTCTTC. Translated: CASSRGMTSGSYNEQFF.

The chain employs TRBV28 and TRBJ2-1; 13 bases fit TRBD2. V shed 5 bases and J 7 bases; nucleotides not matched to a gene: 5. The CDR3 consists of 15 residues. CDR1 is MDHEN and CDR2 is SYDVKM in the germline V gene. The CDR3 protein is CASSDTSGRGNEQFF. The CDR3 DNA reads as TGTGCCAGCAGTGACACTAGCGGGAGGGGAAATGAGCAGTTCTTC.

CDR3 residues: CASSPEAEDTQYF. CDR3 in DNA: TGTGCCAGCAGCCCGGAGGCTGAGGATACGCAGTATTTT. The rearrangement links TRBV7-9 to TRBJ2-3; a possible D gene is TRBD2 (5 bases). V lost 5 bases and J lost 6, with 12 bases in between. The CDR3 totals 13 residues. From germline, CDR1 is SEHNR and CDR2 FQNEAQ (reference sequence).

In DNA, the CDR3 is TGTGCCAGCAGTTTTTTACAGGGTAATTCACCCCTCCACTTT. Its translation is CASSFLQGNSPLHF. The V and J genes are TRBV27 and TRBJ1-6, with a possible D match to TRBD1 (6 bases). Germline CDR1 is MNHEY and CDR2 is SMNVEV (reference sequence). The CDR3 covers 14 residues. The germline V and J ends were trimmed by 3 bases and 6 bases, with 9 bases remaining between them.

The chain is built from TRBV7-8 and TRBJ1-2, with 7 bases aligning to TRBD1. The CDR3 sequence is 15 residues long. Losses at the gene ends were 1 base for V and 6 bases for J; bases not matched to a gene: 8. The germline V gene has CDR1 SGHVS and CDR2 FQNEAQ. CDR3 region: CASSLDPGTEDGYTF. CDR3 sequence (DNA): TGTGCCAGCAGCTTAGACCCCGGGACAGAGGATGGCTACACCTTC.

V is TRBV28 and J is TRBJ1-6; a possible D gene is TRBD1 (5 bases). The CDR3 runs 15 residues. The V gene lost 3 bases and the J gene lost 7 bases, with 13 bases spanning the gap. Germline CDR1 and CDR2: MDHEN and SYDVKM. The CDR3 loop is CASSFGGRGNSPLHF. The CDR3 nucleotides read TGTGCCAGCAGTTTTGGGGGACGGGGGAATTCACCCCTCCACTTT.

The V and J genes are TRBV19 and TRBJ1-5, with 9 bases that match TRBD1. Germline V CDR1 and CDR2: LNHDA, SQIVND (reference sequence). This CDR3 is 15 amino acids long. The J segment lost 2 bases and the V segment lost 10 bases, leaving 9 bases of the junction unmatched. The DNA of the CDR3 is TGTGCCACTTGGGGACAGGGAGGTGGCAATCAGCCCCAGCATTTT. Protein product: CATWGQGGGNQPQHF.

The chain carries TRBV19 and TRBJ2-7; 10 bases match TRBD2. The V segment lost 3 bases and the J segment 6 bases; nucleotides outside the gene matches: 14. The germline CDR1 and CDR2 sequences are LNHDA and SQIVND (reference sequence). The CDR3 covers 17 residues. The CDR3 sequence: CASSMGLAGALLLEQYF. As DNA, the CDR3 is TGTGCCAGTAGTATGGGGCTAGCGGGAGCACTACTCCTCGAGCAGTACTTC.

The rearrangement uses TRBV7-8 and TRBJ2-7, with D tentatively TRBD2 (6 bases). The length of the CDR3 is 14 residues. The V and J ends lost 5 bases and 11 bases respectively, with 22 bases between them. Germline-derived CDR1 and CDR2 are SGHVS and FQNEAQ. The CDR3, as DNA: TGTGCCAGCAGCGGGGACTCTGGGTACGGTTTAAAGTACTTC. It is translated as CASSGDSGYGLKYF.

This chain connects TRBV9 to TRBJ2-5; D is unclear. V was shortened by 0 bases and J by 1 base, with 10 bases between the two germline ends. The CDR3 has 15 residues. Germline values: CDR1 SGDLS, CDR2 YYNGEE. This CDR3 reads CASSVGSGPQETQYF. CDR3 sequence (DNA): TGTGCCAGCAGCGTAGGGTCAGGCCCCCAAGAGACCCAGTACTTC.

V is TRBV6-6 and J is TRBJ1-2; 7 bases map to TRBD1. Trimming removed 6 bases from V and 5 bases from J; junction bases left unmatched: 9. The germline gives CDR1 MNHNY, CDR2 SVGAGI (reference sequence). This CDR3 has 14 residues. Written as DNA, the CDR3 is TGTGCCAGCAGCCGACAGGGAGCTCAATATGGCTACACCTTC. This gives the protein CASSRQGAQYGYTF.

The rearrangement uses TRBV5-1 and TRBJ2-5; 11 nucleotides align to TRBD2. The end of the DNA is better explained by TRBJ2-7, so the J call may be wrong. This CDR3 contains 15 residues. CDR1 is SGHRS, CDR2 YFSETQ, per germline. In DNA form, the CDR3 reads TGCGCCAGCAGCTTAACTAGCGGGAGCTCCTACGAGCAGTACTTC. This gives the protein CASSLTSGSSYEQYF.

The rearrangement uses TRBV11-2 and TRBJ2-1; 8 bases match TRBD1. The CDR3 totals 15 residues. The junction had 6 bases not matched to a gene; V was cut back by 4 bases and J by 4 bases. Germline-derived CDR1 and CDR2 are SGHAT and FQNNGV. CDR3 DNA: TGTGCCAGCAGCTCGGGGACAGGCAGTTACAATGAGCAGTTCTTC. This translates into CASSSGTGSYNEQFF. Combining the CDR3 with reference TRBV11-2 and TRBJ2-1 gives the whole variable domain EAGVAQSPRYKIIEKRQSVAFWCNPISGHATLYWYQQILGQGPKLLIQFQNNGVVDDSQLPKDRFSAERLKGVDSTLKIQPAKLEDSAVYLCASSSGTGSYNEQFFGPGTRLTVL.

The V and J genes are TRBV28 and TRBJ1-1; D possibly corresponds to TRBD1 (5 bases). Germline values: CDR1 MDHEN, CDR2 SYDVKM. The CDR3 runs 15 residues. V lost 3 bases and J 5 bases, leaving 16 bases between the germline ends. CDR3 amino acids: CASSLGGPLETEAFF. CDR3 bases: TGTGCCAGCAGTTTGGGGGGACCCCTGGAGACTGAAGCTTTCTTT.

CDR3 nucleotide sequence: TGCGCCAGCAGCTCCTCCTCGGGACTAGCGACGACAGATACGCAGTATTTT. It encodes CASSSSSGLATTDTQYF. The V gene is TRBV5-1, the J gene TRBJ2-3, with TRBD2 matching 10 bases. The CDR3 sequence is 17 residues long. After removal of 3 bases from V and 3 bases from J, the junction contained 10 bases not matched to a gene. Looked up from germline, CDR1 is SGHRS and CDR2 is YFSETQ.

The chain has TRBV10-3 and TRBJ1-5; a weak D match, TRBD1 (6 bases). The V gene lost 6 bases and the J gene lost 3 bases, with 15 bases spanning the gap. The germline CDR1 and CDR2 sequences are ENHRY and SYGVKD. The CDR3 length is 15 residues. CDR3 region: CAISEGDNTNQPQHF. In DNA form, the CDR3 reads TGTGCCATCAGCGAAGGGGACAATACCAATCAGCCCCAGCATTTT.

The V call is TRBV28, the J call TRBJ2-5; 11 bases map to TRBD1. Looked up from germline, CDR1 is MDHEN and CDR2 is SYDVKM. The CDR3 spans 16 residues. Trimming at V came to 2 bases and at J to 5 bases, leaving 7 bases not matched to a gene. The CDR3 region has the DNA TGTGCCAGCAGTTTACTAGGACAGGGGGCGCGGGAGACCCAGTACTTC. This sequence encodes CASSLLGQGARETQYF.

The chain links TRBV11-2 to TRBJ2-1; 11 bases line up with TRBD2. CDR1 is SGHAT, CDR2 FQNNGV, per germline. V gave up 7 bases and J gave up 9 bases; unmatched junction bases: 8. The CDR3 consists of 14 residues. CDR3 in DNA: TGTGCCAGCACCCCGGGTAGCGGGAGGGGTGAGCAGTTCTTC. Amino acids: CASTPGSGRGEQFF.

The V and J genes are TRBV19 and TRBJ1-1; 11 bases line up with TRBD1. Germline CDR1 and CDR2: LNHDA and SQIVND (reference sequence). The CDR3 length is 16 residues. The V segment lost 8 bases and the J segment 0 bases; nucleotides outside the gene matches: 8. In nucleotides, the CDR3 is TGTGCCAGTTCCGGGACAGGGGGTATAATGAACACTGAAGCTTTCTTT. This codes for CASSGTGGIMNTEAFF.

This clone was found a few times. The chain links TRBV7-9 to TRBJ1-4, with a tentative D call TRBD1 (6 bases). Looked up from germline, CDR1 is SEHNR and CDR2 is FQNEAQ (reference sequence). This CDR3 has 14 amino acids. The V and J ends lost 5 bases and 7 bases respectively, with 14 bases between them. The CDR3: CASSQWGPGEKLFF. In DNA form, the CDR3 reads TGTGCCAGCAGCCAATGGGGGCCCGGTGAAAAACTGTTTTTT.

This clone was seen only once. V is TRBV28 and J is TRBJ2-7; 16 positions match TRBD2. The CDR3 consists of 20 residues. Germline loops: CDR1 MDHEN, CDR2 SYDVKM. Trimming removed 1 base from V and 1 base from J; junction bases left unmatched: 10. CDR3 nucleotide sequence: TGTGCCAGCAGTTTATTCCTCGGGACTAGCGGGAGGGCCGGATCCTACGAGCAGTACTTC. As protein: CASSLFLGTSGRAGSYEQYF.

The CDR3 nucleotides are TGTGCCAGCAGTGCCGGGAACCCGGGCGACGAGCAGTACTTC. This codes for CASSAGNPGDEQYF. This rearrangement joins TRBV27 to TRBJ2-7; weak D call: TRBD2 (5 bases). Germline CDR1 and CDR2: MNHEY and SMNVEV (reference sequence). The germline V and J ends were trimmed by 5 bases and 5 bases, with 16 bases remaining between them. This CDR3 has 14 residues.

The CDR3 reads CASSLVAGEGNEQFF. The CDR3 region has the DNA TGTGCCAGCAGCTTGGTAGCGGGAGAAGGCAATGAGCAGTTCTTC. The chain employs TRBV5-4 and TRBJ2-1; 9 nucleotides agree with TRBD2. The CDR3 is 15 residues long. Germline assignment: CDR1 SGHNT and CDR2 YYREEE (reference sequence). V trimming: 0 bases; J trimming: 6 bases; junction bases outside the gene matches: 4.

The chain couples TRBV28 to TRBJ1-5, with a possible D match to TRBD1 (5 bases). In germline, CDR1 is MDHEN, CDR2 SYDVKM. The length of the CDR3 is 15 residues. Between the trimmed V and J ends, which lost 0 bases and 4 bases, there was a span of 10 bases. CDR3 nucleotide sequence: TGTGCCAGCAGTTTATGGGCGGGACGTAATCAGCCCCAGCATTTT. It yields the protein CASSLWAGRNQPQHF.

The rearrangement links TRBV5-6 to TRBJ2-2; 8 bases are shared with TRBD1. V dropped 2 bases and J dropped 5; count of bases not matched to a gene: 14. This CDR3 is 18 amino acids long. CDR1 is SGHDT and CDR2 is YYEEEE in the germline V gene. The CDR3 sequence is CASSFKGTGRELTGELFF. For the CDR3, the DNA is TGTGCCAGCAGCTTTAAGGGGACAGGTCGCGAATTGACCGGGGAGCTGTTTTTT.

The rearrangement links TRBV7-6 to TRBJ2-5; possibly TRBD1 for D (6 bases). The DNA matches TRBJ2-7 better at its end, which makes the J call doubtful. Germline lookup yields CDR1 SGHVS and CDR2 FNYEAQ. The CDR3 is 14 amino acids. The CDR3 DNA sequence: TGTGCCAGCAGCCGGAGCGGACAGTCCTACGAGCAGTACTTC. This translates into CASSRSGQSYEQYF.

This clone was found once. The chain couples TRBV6-5 to TRBJ2-5, with 7 bases aligning to TRBD2. The CDR3 covers 13 residues. Germline CDR1 is MNHEY and CDR2 is SVGAGI. Losses at the gene ends were 6 bases for V and 3 bases for J; bases not matched to a gene: 4. The CDR3 nucleotides read TGTGCCAGCAGCCGGGGGAGGGAAGAGACCCAGTACTTC. Translated, it gives CASSRGREETQYF.